These T cell receptor beta chains were read from a single sample in a study of shared clonotypes between healthy human individuals. Libraries were prepared by immunoSEQ multiplex PCR; TCRdb keeps only in-frame clonotypes and omits some of them. The table has over 400,000 clones, more than 95% seen once; the top ten hold about 0.068%. Sequenced: naive CD4+ T cells sorted from blood. Receptor source: a woman younger than 45 in good health. CDR3s include the opening cysteine and the closing phenylalanine or tryptophan. The D gene is left open where the match is weak.

cdr3_nt: TGTGCCAGCAGCTTAGGGGGGTCCCACTCTGGGGCCAACGTCCTGACTTTC
cdr3_aa: CASSLGGSHSGANVLTF
v_call: TRBV7-2
j_call: TRBJ2-6
d_call: NA

cdr3_nt: TGCGCCAGCGTCCCGACAGGGGGCTCACGCGAGCAGTACTTC
cdr3_aa: CASVPTGGSREQYF
v_call: TRBV5-1
j_call: TRBJ2-7
d_call: TRBD1

cdr3_nt: TGTGCCAGCTCACCGGGCAAAGGGACTAATGAAAAACTGTTTTTT
cdr3_aa: CASSPGKGTNEKLFF
v_call: TRBV18
j_call: TRBJ1-4
d_call: NA

cdr3_nt: TGTGCCAGCTCACCAGTTTACAGTAATCAGCCCCAGCATTTT
cdr3_aa: CASSPVYSNQPQHF
v_call: TRBV18
j_call: TRBJ1-5
d_call: NA

cdr3_nt: TGCAGCGTTGAAGATGGTTCAGATACGCAGTATTTT
cdr3_aa: CSVEDGSDTQYF
v_call: TRBV29-1
j_call: TRBJ2-3
d_call: NA

cdr3_nt: TGCGCCAGCAGCTTCCCTGGCGCCTGGAACGAGCAGTACTTC
cdr3_aa: CASSFPGAWNEQYF
v_call: TRBV5-1
j_call: TRBJ2-7
d_call: NA

cdr3_nt: TGTGCCAGCTCACCGTCCGGGGAATACGCCTACGAGCAGTACTTC
cdr3_aa: CASSPSGEYAYEQYF
v_call: TRBV18
j_call: TRBJ2-7
d_call: NA

cdr3_nt: TGTGCCAGCAGAGCCCCACTAGCGGGAGCTCGGGAGACCCAGTACTTC
cdr3_aa: CASRAPLAGARETQYF
v_call: TRBV28
j_call: TRBJ2-5
d_call: TRBD2

cdr3_nt: TGCGCCAGCAGTGAGTCGGGCACAGATACGCAGTATTTT
cdr3_aa: CASSESGTDTQYF
v_call: TRBV10-1
j_call: TRBJ2-3
d_call: NA

cdr3_nt: TGTGCCAGCAGCGTAGTCCTTGGCCGAAACACCGGGGAGCTGTTTTTT
cdr3_aa: CASSVVLGRNTGELFF
v_call: TRBV28
j_call: TRBJ2-2
d_call: NA

cdr3_nt: TGTGCCAGCAGTGGGGACTTATCCTACGAGCAGTACTTC
cdr3_aa: CASSGDLSYEQYF
v_call: TRBV27
j_call: TRBJ2-7
d_call: NA

cdr3_nt: TGCGCCAGCAGCCAAGGGAGCCTGGGACTAGCGAGCAATGAGCAGTTCTTC
cdr3_aa: CASSQGSLGLASNEQFF
v_call: TRBV4-1
j_call: TRBJ2-1
d_call: TRBD2

cdr3_nt: TGCAGCGTGGCGGGTCTAGCGGATTCCTACGAGCAGTACTTC
cdr3_aa: CSVAGLADSYEQYF
v_call: TRBV29-1
j_call: TRBJ2-7
d_call: TRBD2